Listed here are 16 T cell receptor beta chains from one sample, sequenced in a study of T cell responses to AZD1222 COVID-19 vaccine. Sequencing was performed with immunoSEQ multiplex PCR; in TCRdb, only in-frame clones are kept and a portion is missing. The sample lists more than 85,000 clones, about 86% occurring once. This specimen was peripheral blood, taken on day 0 of AZD1222 vaccination. The origin of the receptors is an adult in good health.

The chain links TRBV6-5 to TRBJ1-1, with a weak D call TRBD1 (5 bases). The CDR3 covers 13 residues. V was clipped by 6 bases and J by 0 bases, with 8 bases between them. Looked up from germline, CDR1 is MNHEY and CDR2 is SVGAGI. This CDR3 reads CASSPRVNTEAFF. The CDR3 coding sequence is TGTGCCAGCAGCCCCAGGGTGAACACTGAAGCTTTCTTT.

This chain joins TRBV28 and TRBJ2-1; possible D gene TRBD1, 7 bases. Germline loops: CDR1 MDHEN, CDR2 SYDVKM. CDR3 length: 17 residues. Trimming stripped 1 base from V and 5 bases from J, with 18 bases between. CDR3 amino acids: CASSLYVQGGRNNEQFF. DNA for the CDR3: TGTGCCAGCAGTTTATATGTCCAGGGGGGTAGGAACAATGAGCAGTTCTTC.

The rearrangement uses TRBV11-3 and TRBJ2-1; the D gene is possibly TRBD2 (6 bases). The CDR3 runs 16 residues. Germline V gives CDR1 SGHNT, CDR2 YENEEA. V was shortened by 5 bases and J by 3 bases, with 17 bases between the two germline ends. The CDR3 sequence: CASSLISGAGYNEQFF. For the CDR3, the DNA is TGTGCCAGCAGCCTCATATCGGGAGCGGGCTACAATGAGCAGTTCTTC. Drawing the rest from reference TRBV11-3 and TRBJ2-1, the complete variable domain is EAGVVQSPRYKIIEKKQPVAFWCNPISGHNTLYWYLQNLGQGPELLIRYENEEAVDDSQLPKDRFSAERLKGVDSTLKIQPAELGDSAVYLCASSLISGAGYNEQFFGPGTRLTVL.

This clone was counted only a few times. V is TRBV3-1 (or the pseudogene TRBV3-2) and J is TRBJ2-7; the D gene is possibly TRBD1 (5 bases). Trimming stripped 4 bases from V and 3 bases from J, with 13 bases between. The germline CDR1 and CDR2 sequences are LGHDT and YNNKEL (reference sequence). The CDR3 has 14 residues. The CDR3 coding sequence is TGTGCCAGCAGCCCCAGGGCAACCATCTACGAGCAGTACTTC. It yields the protein CASSPRATIYEQYF.

This chain connects TRBV10-3 to TRBJ2-4; tentative D call: TRBD2 (7 bases). The CDR3 contains 16 residues. V gave up 1 base and J gave up 5 bases, with 15 bases separating them. The V gene's germline CDR1 is ENHRY and CDR2 SYGVKD. In nucleotides, the CDR3 is TGTGCCATCAGTGAGTGGCAGGGAGGGGGAGAAAACATTCAGTACTTC. Its protein product is CAISEWQGGGENIQYF.

The J gene is TRBJ1-3, the V gene TRBV18; tentatively, D is TRBD1 (5 bases). The germline V and J ends were trimmed by 0 bases and 2 bases, with 5 bases remaining between them. There are 14 residues in the CDR3. Germline V gene lookup returns CDR1 KGHSH and CDR2 LQKENI. The CDR3 region has the DNA TGTGCCAGCTCACCACCGGGGGCTGGAAACACCATATATTTT. Translating it yields CASSPPGAGNTIYF.

V is TRBV7-9 and J is TRBJ2-5; tentative D call: TRBD2 (6 bases). The CDR3 is made up of 15 amino acids. Germline V CDR1 and CDR2: SEHNR, FQNEAQ (reference sequence). With 4 bases removed from V and 5 bases from J, the gap between germline ends came to 17 bases. CDR3 loop: CASSSLTGGAETQYF. For the CDR3, the DNA is TGTGCCAGCAGCTCACTAACCGGGGGAGCGGAGACCCAGTACTTC.

The chain is built from TRBV19 and TRBJ2-1; 7 bases are shared with TRBD2. V shed 4 bases and J 7 bases; nucleotides not matched to a gene: 7. There are 14 residues in the CDR3. The germline V gene encodes CDR1 LNHDA and CDR2 SQIVND (reference sequence). CDR3 DNA: TGTGCCAGTAGTACCCGGACTAGTTTGAATGAGCAGTTCTTC. This codes for CASSTRTSLNEQFF.

The V gene is TRBV28, the J gene TRBJ1-6; TRBD1 aligns across 11 bases. Trimming removed 10 bases from V and 7 bases from J; junction bases left unmatched: 6. Per germline, CDR1 MDHEN and CDR2 SYDVKM. This CDR3 spans 14 amino acids. CDR3 bases: TGTGCCACCCCAGGACAGGGGGCAAATTCACCCCTCCACTTT. Amino acid sequence: CATPGQGANSPLHF.

On this clone: Other nucleotide sequences in the sample specify the same CDR3. The V call is TRBV7-3, the J call TRBJ2-7, with D perhaps being TRBD1 or TRBD2 (5 bases each). CDR1 is SGHTA, CDR2 FQGTGA, per germline. V dropped 5 bases and J dropped 0 bases, with 11 bases sitting between them. The CDR3 runs to 14 residues. CDR3 nucleotide sequence: TGTGCCAGCAGCCTGAGGGGCACCTCCTACGAGCAGTACTTC. Translating gives CASSLRGTSYEQYF. Using reference TRBV7-3 and TRBJ2-7 for the parts outside the CDR3, the full variable domain is GAGVSQTPSNKVTEKGKYVELRCDPISGHTALYWYRQSLGQGPEFLIYFQGTGAADDSGLPNDRFFAVRPEGSVSTLKIQRTERGDSAVYLCASSLRGTSYEQYFGPGTRLTVT.

This chain joins TRBV19 and TRBJ1-1, with 7 bases that match TRBD1. Per germline, CDR1 LNHDA and CDR2 SQIVND (reference sequence). The CDR3 length is 15 residues. Trimming took 3 bases from V and 1 from J; bases not matched to a gene: 5. Here the CDR3 reads CASSISHRGNTEAFF. The DNA of the CDR3 is TGTGCCAGTAGTATCTCCCACAGGGGGAACACTGAAGCTTTCTTT. Using reference TRBV19 and TRBJ1-1 for the parts outside the CDR3, the full variable domain is DGGITQSPKYLFRKEGQNVTLSCEQNLNHDAMYWYRQDPGQGLRLIYYSQIVNDFQKGDIAEGYSVSREKKESFPLTVTSAQKNPTAFYLCASSISHRGNTEAFFGQGTRLTVV.

The chain joins TRBV21-1 to TRBJ1-5. TRBV21-1 is described as a pseudogene. The CDR3 is 13 residues long. The CDR3 region is CASSKFRDQPQHF. In DNA form, the CDR3 reads TGTGCCAGCAGCAAATTTAGGGATCAGCCCCAGCATTTT.

This chain connects TRBV28 to TRBJ2-1, with TRBD2 matching over 8 bases. V shed 6 bases and J 3 bases; nucleotides not matched to a gene: 4. CDR1 and CDR2 (germline): MDHEN, SYDVKM. This CDR3 has 14 residues. In DNA form, the CDR3 reads TGTGCCAGCAGCCCACGGGAGGGCTACAATGAGCAGTTCTTC. It codes for CASSPREGYNEQFF.

This chain links TRBV30 with TRBJ2-1; 9 bases line up with TRBD2. Looked up from germline, CDR1 is GTSNPN and CDR2 is SVGIG (reference sequence). V was pared by 2 bases and J by 7 bases, with 6 bases of the junction left unmatched. This CDR3 comprises 14 residues. CDR3: CAWSSSGSMNEQFF. The CDR3 DNA reads as TGTGCCTGGAGTAGTAGCGGGAGTATGAATGAGCAGTTCTTC. Drawing the rest from reference TRBV30 and TRBJ2-1, the complete variable domain is SQTIHQWPATLVQPVGSPLSLECTVEGTSNPNLYWYRQAAGRGLQLLFYSVGIGQISSEVPQNLSASRPQDRQFILSSKKLLLSDSGFYLCAWSSSGSMNEQFFGPGTRLTVL.

The chain joins TRBV27 to TRBJ2-7; 12 bases agree with TRBD2. The CDR3 has 18 amino acids. Germline lookup yields CDR1 MNHEY and CDR2 SMNVEV (reference sequence). With V trimmed by 0 bases and J by 4 bases, 10 bases remained unmatched. The chain's CDR3 is CASSLSFGLAGSLYEQYF. The DNA for the CDR3 is TGTGCCAGCAGTTTATCCTTTGGACTAGCGGGAAGTCTATACGAGCAGTACTTC.

This chain connects TRBV6-5 to TRBJ1-1; no definite D call. There are 16 residues in the CDR3. Germline loops: CDR1 MNHEY, CDR2 SVGAGI. The ends were cut back, 2 bases at V and 4 bases at J, with 17 bases in the middle. The CDR3 here is CASSYRFGDPSTEAFF. The CDR3 bases are TGTGCCAGCAGTTACCGATTTGGGGATCCTAGCACTGAAGCTTTCTTT.